A single sample is the source of the 20 T cell receptor beta chains below, sequenced in a study of prognosis after radiotherapy for stage I lung cancer. Multiplex PCR, run in two rounds, amplified TCR beta CDR3 from genomic DNA. The use of primers specific to each TRBV and TRBJ gene characterized first-round PCR. TCRdb used MiXCR to reprocess the multiplex PCR reads, holding one entry per CDR3 protein. The top ten clones hold roughly 14% of a sample with about 31,000 distinct CDR3 sequences, roughly 40% of them seen once. The material sequenced was PBMCs, taken before or after stereotactic body radiation therapy (not recorded which). The receptors derive from a donor aged 50 or older with non-small cell lung cancer.

As for this clonotype: Relative to the germline gene, one junction end is altered; a read error may explain this. This chain links TRBV19 with TRBJ2-2, with D perhaps matching TRBD2 (5 bases). Germline CDR1 and CDR2: LNHDA and SQIVND (reference sequence). This CDR3 is built from 15 residues. This chain's CDR3 is CASKKGRRNTGELFF. In DNA form, the CDR3 reads TGTGCCAGCAAGAAAGGACGGAGGAACACCGGGGAGCTGTTCTTT.

As for this clonotype: This may arise from a read error, as a much more abundant clone is one base away. This sequence joins TRBV7-2 and TRBJ2-5, with TRBD2 identical over 12 bases. Germline V gene data show CDR1 as SGHTA and CDR2 as FQGNSA. The CDR3 has 14 amino acids. DNA for the CDR3: TGTGTCAGCAGCCTAGCGGGGGGGGGGGAGACCCAGTACTTC. It codes for CVSSLAGGGETQYF.

In its sample, this clonotype was seen a few times. This may be a read error: a much more frequent sequence differs by one nucleotide. The chain links TRBV13 to TRBJ1-6, with D possibly being TRBD1 (5 bases). V gave up 5 bases and J gave up 12 bases, with 17 bases separating them. Germline loops: CDR1 PRHDT, CDR2 FYEKMQ (reference sequence). This CDR3 is built from 14 residues. CDR3 sequence: CASSQGRTPEPLHF. For the CDR3, the DNA is TGTGCCAGCAGCCAGGGACGGACCCCGGAACCCCTCCACTTT.

This chain joins TRBV11-2 and TRBJ2-1; D unresolved. The CDR3 is made up of 14 amino acids. The V end lost 4 bases, the J end lost 5 bases, and 12 bases lay between the germline ends. Germline V gene lookup returns CDR1 SGHAT and CDR2 FQNNGV. CDR3 sequence (DNA): TGTGCCAGCAGCTCTTTGTACGGCCACAATGAGCAGTTCTTC. This translates into CASSSLYGHNEQFF.

This clonotype was seen more than once but under ten times. The V and J genes are TRBV12-3 or TRBV12-4 and TRBJ2-1; 12 bases map to TRBD2. With 8 bases clipped from V and 3 bases from J, the junction kept 2 bases outside the gene matches. This CDR3 contains 14 residues. CDR3 bases: TGTGCCAGCTCTAGCGGGAGGGACTACAATGAGCAGTTCTTC. Its protein is CASSSGRDYNEQFF.

The CDR3 here is CASSYVFRGQPRGYTF. CDR3 nucleotides: TGTGCCAGCAGCTACGTGTTTAGGGGACAACCACGGGGCTACACCTTC. The V call is TRBV6-5, the J call TRBJ1-2; the D gene is possibly TRBD1 (6 bases). This CDR3 is 16 amino acids long. V was cut by 6 bases and J by 8 bases, with 25 bases left in between. The germline gives CDR1 MNHEY, CDR2 SVGAGI.

The chain links TRBV12-3 or TRBV12-4 to TRBJ1-1; D is possibly TRBD1 (5 bases). Trimming pared 4 bases from V and 2 bases from J, leaving 14 bases between. The CDR3 is 15 residues long. CDR3 residues: CASSWGTERNTEAFF. The CDR3 DNA sequence: TGTGCCAGCAGTTGGGGGACCGAAAGAAACACTGAAGCTTTCTTT.

As concerns this clonotype: A read error is likely here: a far larger clone is one base away. V is TRBV27 and J is TRBJ1-6, with D possibly being TRBD1 (5 bases). CDR1 is MNHEY, CDR2 SMNVEV, per germline (reference sequence). The CDR3 contains 18 residues. Trimming left V 4 bases short and J 6 bases short, with 22 bases between. CDR3 DNA: TGTGCCAGCAGTTACTCCTTCAGGGATGCCGGTCGTAATTCACCCCTCCACTTT. Amino acids: CASSYSFRDAGRNSPLHF.

The chain recombines TRBV11-3 with TRBJ1-2; the match to TRBD1 covers 9 bases. Losses at the gene ends were 6 bases for V and 7 bases for J; bases not matched to a gene: 12. Germline CDR1 and CDR2: SGHNT and YENEEA. This CDR3 comprises 15 residues. CDR3 in amino acids: CASRPRDRVYAGYTF. The DNA for the CDR3 is TGTGCCAGCAGACCCCGGGACAGGGTCTATGCTGGCTACACCTTC.

This clonotype was found many times. This rearrangement joins TRBV14 to TRBJ2-3, with no clear D. This CDR3 is 15 amino acids long. The germline V gene encodes CDR1 SGHDN and CDR2 FVKESK. The ends were cut back, 4 bases at V and 5 bases at J, with 16 bases in the middle. CDR3 amino acids: CASSRLGWGGDTQYF. CDR3 DNA sequence: TGTGCCAGCAGCCGCCTCGGGTGGGGTGGAGATACGCAGTATTTT.

Concerning this clonotype itself: A read error is likely here: a far larger clone is one base away. The chain is built from TRBV7-9 and TRBJ1-2; D unresolved. The CDR3 extends over 13 amino acids. Deletions cut 2 bases from V and 2 bases from J, with 6 bases between. CDR1 SEHNR and CDR2 FQNEAQ come from the germline V gene (reference sequence). Here the CDR3 DNA reads TGTGCCAGCAGCTTAAAGGGCAACTATGGCTACACCTTC. This codes for CASSLKGNYGYTF.

This clonotype was detected ten times or more. The V gene is TRBV29-1, the J gene TRBJ2-7, with D perhaps matching TRBD1 (6 bases). This CDR3 spans 12 amino acids. The germline V gene encodes CDR1 SQVTM and CDR2 ANQGSEA. V lost 5 bases and J 6 bases, leaving 14 bases between the germline ends. Here the CDR3 reads CSVQPTGSEQYF. In DNA form, the CDR3 reads TGCAGCGTTCAACCAACAGGGTCCGAGCAGTACTTC.

This clonotype was picked up a small number of times. Since a much larger clone is just one base distant, this may be a read error. The chain is built from TRBV6-2 or TRBV6-3 and TRBJ2-5, with 7 bases fitting TRBD2. Looked up from germline, CDR1 is MNHEY and CDR2 is SVGEGT. This CDR3 is 17 amino acids long. The J segment lost 5 bases and the V segment lost 6 bases, leaving 18 bases of the junction unmatched. This CDR3 reads CASRNGGGVGSGETQYF. The CDR3 nucleotides read TGTGCCAGCAGGAATGGTGGGGGGGTCGGGAGCGGTGAGACCCAGTACTTC.

The V call is TRBV28, the J call TRBJ2-3; the D gene could be TRBD1 or TRBD2 (5 bases each). Germline loops: CDR1 MDHEN, CDR2 SYDVKM. The CDR3 totals 14 residues. The chain's CDR3 is CALGTIRFVDTQYF. In DNA, the CDR3 is TGTGCGTTAGGGACCATTAGGTTTGTGGATACGCAGTATTTT.

This clonotype was counted many times. The genes are TRBV5-4 and TRBJ1-1; D not certain. CDR3 size: 15 residues. Germline values: CDR1 SGHNT, CDR2 YYREEE (reference sequence). V lost 0 bases to trimming and J lost 7 bases, with 16 bases between them. The CDR3 bases are TGTGCCAGCAGCTTGGATCCGGGCCCTGAAGATGAAGCTTTCTTT. Residues: CASSLDPGPEDEAFF. Filled out from reference TRBV5-4 and TRBJ1-1, the complete variable domain reads ETGVTQSPTHLIKTRGQQVTLRCSSQSGHNTVSWYQQALGQGPQFIFQYYREEENGRGNFPPRFSGLQFPNYSSELNVNALELDDSALYLCASSLDPGPEDEAFFGQGTRLTVV.

The CDR3 DNA is TGTGCCAGCAGTTACCACTGGGATTTAGGTACAGGGGTCTATAATTCACCCCTCCACTTT. This sequence encodes CASSYHWDLGTGVYNSPLHF. This chain links TRBV6-9 with TRBJ1-6; 7 bases map to TRBD1. Germline V lookup: CDR1 MNHGY, CDR2 SVAAGI. This CDR3 is 20 amino acids long. V shed 3 bases, J shed 3 bases, and the junction held 17 bases outside the gene matches.

At least ten counts were recorded for this clonotype. The genes are TRBV7-8 and TRBJ2-3; D is ambiguous. Germline assignment: CDR1 SGHVS and CDR2 FQNEAQ. V shed 6 bases and J shed 2 bases, with 3 bases lying between them. CDR3 size: 11 residues. CDR3 protein: CASSFTDTQYF. Written as DNA, the CDR3 is TGTGCCAGCAGTTTCACAGATACGCAGTATTTT.

The table lists this clonotype with many counts. The chain employs TRBV5-1 and TRBJ2-1; D unresolved. V was cut by 0 bases and J by 4 bases, with 17 bases left in between. CDR3 length equals 17 residues. Per the germline V gene, CDR1 is SGHRS and CDR2 is YFSETQ. The CDR3 region has the DNA TGCGCCAGCAGCTTGGTGGTAGGGCGAGGCTTTTACAATGAGCAGTTCTTC. It yields the protein CASSLVVGRGFYNEQFF.

This clonotype showed up many times. This chain links TRBV19 with TRBJ2-7, with D possibly matching TRBD1 (6 bases). Germline V gene data show CDR1 as LNHDA and CDR2 as SQIVND (reference sequence). V dropped 1 base and J dropped 2 bases, with 9 bases sitting between them. The length of the CDR3 is 14 residues. CDR3 sequence reads: CASSIARGAYEQYF. CDR3 DNA: TGTGCCAGTAGTATAGCCAGGGGAGCCTACGAGCAGTACTTC.

This clonotype was picked up many times. The CDR3 coding sequence is TGCAGCGTTGAATTCGCAGGGAGACGGGAGCAGTACTTC. This codes for CSVEFAGRREQYF. The J gene is TRBJ2-7, the V gene TRBV29-1, with D tentatively TRBD1 or TRBD2 (5 bases each). Germline assignment: CDR1 SQVTM and CDR2 ANQGSEA. With 2 bases removed from V and 7 bases from J, the gap between germline ends came to 15 bases. CDR3 size: 13 residues.